This T cell receptor beta chain was recorded in a study of shared T cell receptors in the human thymus. V was clipped by 6 bases and J by 3 bases, with 15 bases between them. Germline V lookup: CDR1 MNHNS, CDR2 SASEGT. CDR3 length: 15 amino acids. The assay was immunoSEQ multiplex PCR, and TCRdb's table has in-frame clones only and misses some. The table includes about 660,000 clones, around 89% detected once. These data were also filed under a second study, of human thymus T cells. That paper states: Thymic tissue was derived from resections collected during corrective heart surgery. There were highly overlapping thymic repertoires among unrelated individuals, as related research reported.

The chain couples TRBV6-1 to TRBJ1-5; D possibly corresponds to TRBD1 (6 bases). The sequence derives from a boy under two years old with a congenital heart defect. The sample comprised thymocytes. DNA for the CDR3: TGTGCCAGCAGCCCGGGGGGGGGCACCAATCAGCCCCAGCATTTT. It encodes CASSPGGGTNQPQHF.